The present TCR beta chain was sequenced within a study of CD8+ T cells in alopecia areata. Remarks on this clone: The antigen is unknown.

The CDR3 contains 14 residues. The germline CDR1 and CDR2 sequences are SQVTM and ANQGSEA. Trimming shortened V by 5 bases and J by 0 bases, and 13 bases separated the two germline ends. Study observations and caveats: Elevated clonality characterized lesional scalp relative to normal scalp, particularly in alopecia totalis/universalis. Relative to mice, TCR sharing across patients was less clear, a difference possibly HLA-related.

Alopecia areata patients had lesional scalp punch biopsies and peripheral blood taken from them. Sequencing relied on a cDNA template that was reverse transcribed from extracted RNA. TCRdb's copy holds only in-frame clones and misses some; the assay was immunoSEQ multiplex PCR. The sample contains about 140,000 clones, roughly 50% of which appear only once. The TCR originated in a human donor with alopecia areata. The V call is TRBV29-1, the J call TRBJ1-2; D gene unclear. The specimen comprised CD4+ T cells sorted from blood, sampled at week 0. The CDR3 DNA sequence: TGCAGCGTTCGAAGAGGAACAGCTAACTATGGCTACACCTTC. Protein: CSVRRGTANYGYTF.